Listed below are T cell receptor beta chains from one sample, sequenced in a study of T cell changes during pregnancy in multiple sclerosis. Sequencing was performed with immunoSEQ multiplex PCR; in TCRdb, only in-frame clones are kept and a portion is missing. The sample includes over 50,000 clones, about nine tenths of them seen just once. The material was peripheral blood, obtained in the first trimester of pregnancy. The receptors stem from a female donor in good health, enrolled as a control in a pregnancy study. Each CDR3 is given with its conserved first and last residue. D genes are given only for firm matches. Some rows have no size entry. The others give once, few or many, or a class for an expanded clone.

D	size	J	V	DNA	CDR3
TRBD2	NA	TRBJ2-1	TRBV6-6	TGTGCCAGCACCAAACTAGCGGATGAGCAGTTCTTC	CASTKLADEQFF
NA	NA	TRBJ1-5	TRBV10-3	TGTGCCATCAGTCTCAATGGGGCTCAGCCCCAGCATTTT	CAISLNGAQPQHF
TRBD2	once	TRBJ2-7	TRBV11-1	TGTGCCAGCAGTCGCGGGGGTAGCGGACCCTACGAGCAGTACTTC	CASSRGGSGPYEQYF
NA	NA	TRBJ1-2	TRBV27	TGTGCCAGCAGTTTACAGGGAACCTATGGCTACACCTTC	CASSLQGTYGYTF
NA	NA	TRBJ2-7	TRBV4-1	TGCCCCAGGGGGGGAGCAGAAAAGTACTTC	CPRGGAEKYF
NA	NA	TRBJ1-1	TRBV2	TGTGCCAGCAGTGGTATTACAGGTCCCGAGCCGGAAGCTTTCTTT	CASSGITGPEPEAFF
NA	NA	TRBJ2-2	TRBV11-2	TGTGCCAGCAGCTCACTTGACAGGACCGGGGAGCTGTTTTTT	CASSSLDRTGELFF
TRBD1	NA	TRBJ1-2	TRBV27	TGTGCCAGCAGTCCCGGTAAAGGTGAGCAGGGGGGTGGCTACACCTTC	CASSPGKGEQGGGYTF
TRBD2	NA	TRBJ2-1	TRBV27	TGTGCCAGCAGACAACTGATGACTAGCGGGATCTATGAGCAGTTCTTC	CASRQLMTSGIYEQFF
NA	NA	TRBJ2-3	TRBV7-6	TGTGCCAGCAGCTCCCCGCCACAGGGACATCGGACAGATACGCAGTATTTT	CASSSPPQGHRTDTQYF
NA	NA	TRBJ1-4	TRBV9	TGTGCCAGCAGCGTAGAGGGGATACAGGGTACTAATGAAAAACTGTTTTTT	CASSVEGIQGTNEKLFF
TRBD2	NA	TRBJ2-2	TRBV28	TGTGCCAGCAGTTTAAGCGGGAGTGGCACCGGGGAGCTGTTTTTT	CASSLSGSGTGELFF
NA	NA	TRBJ1-1	TRBV19	TGTGCCAGTAGTATCACCCCGACAGCTGAGGAAGCTTTCTTT	CASSITPTAEEAFF
NA	NA	TRBJ2-6	TRBV19	TGTGCCACCACTCTTGGGGCCTCTGGGGCCAACGTCCTGACTTTC	CATTLGASGANVLTF
TRBD2	NA	TRBJ2-5	TRBV2	TGTGCCAGCAGTGAGAGGACTAGCGGGAGAGGAGAGACCCAGTACTTC	CASSERTSGRGETQYF
NA	once	TRBJ2-1	TRBV11-2	TGTGCCAGCAGCTTACCCGGGGGACCTTACAATGAGCAGTTCTTC	CASSLPGGPYNEQFF
NA	NA	TRBJ1-1	TRBV7-9	TGTGCCAGCAGCTTTAAGCCGAACACTGAAGCTTTCTTT	CASSFKPNTEAFF
TRBD2	NA	TRBJ2-3	TRBV6-1	TGTGCCAGCAGTGAATGGGCGGGGGGGCATTTT	CASSEWAGGHF
NA	NA	TRBJ1-2	TRBV10-1	TGCGCCAGCAGTGAGGGAAGCCCGACATTATTCCCCAATTGGGGGGCTAACTATGGCTACACCTTC	CASSEGSPTLFPNWGANYGYTF
NA	NA	TRBJ1-4	TRBV29-1	TGCAGCGTTGAAGCCCCCTCAACTAATGAAAAACTGTTTTTT	CSVEAPSTNEKLFF
NA	NA	TRBJ2-7	TRBV2	TGTGCCAGCACGGTAGCGGATTCCTACGAGCAGTACTTC	CASTVADSYEQYF
TRBD2	NA	TRBJ2-1	TRBV5-6	TGTGCCAGCAGCAAGACTAGCGGGGGGTACAATGAGCAGTTCTTC	CASSKTSGGYNEQFF
NA	NA	TRBJ2-7	TRBV20-1	TGCATCTGTGAGGAATACTACGAGCAGTACTTC	CICEEYYEQYF
TRBD1	NA	TRBJ1-2	TRBV10-1	TGCGCCAGCAACTCCGGGACAGACAACTATGGCTACACCTTC	CASNSGTDNYGYTF
TRBD2	NA	TRBJ2-2	TRBV7-9	TGTGCCAGCAGCTTAGATAGCGGGGGGACGGACACCGGGGAGCTGTTTTTT	CASSLDSGGTDTGELFF
TRBD1	NA	TRBJ1-5	TRBV5-1	TGCGCCAGCAGCCCCGGACAGGGTGATCAGCCCCAGCATTTT	CASSPGQGDQPQHF
TRBD2	NA	TRBJ2-1	TRBV11-2	TGTGCCAGCAGCTTAGTAGCGGTATCCAGCGGGGGGAACAATGAGCAGTTCTTC	CASSLVAVSSGGNNEQFF
TRBD2	NA	TRBJ2-1	TRBV5-1	TGCGCCAGCAGGGACGGGGGGAGCTCCTACAATGAGCAGTTCTTC	CASRDGGSSYNEQFF
TRBD1	NA	TRBJ1-4	TRBV9	TGTGCCAGCAGCGGGACAGGGGGTCTAAGTGAAAAACTGTTTTTT	CASSGTGGLSEKLFF
TRBD1	NA	TRBJ2-7	TRBV25-1	TGTGCCAGCAGTGAATTTACAGGGGACGAGCAGTACTTC	CASSEFTGDEQYF
NA	NA	TRBJ1-1	TRBV18	TGTGCCAGCTCACCCCAACCTATGGCTGAAGCTTTCTTT	CASSPQPMAEAFF
TRBD1	NA	TRBJ1-2	TRBV5-6	TGTGCCAGCAGACAGGGGGCGCAAGGCTACACCTTC	CASRQGAQGYTF
NA	NA	TRBJ1-2	TRBV6-1	TGTGCCAGCAGTGAGTCTGCAGTATATGGCTACACCTTC	CASSESAVYGYTF
NA	NA	TRBJ1-6	TRBV7-3	TGTGCCAGCAGCTTAACGGGGCGGAGCAATTCACCCCTCCACTTT	CASSLTGRSNSPLHF
TRBD1	NA	TRBJ1-5	TRBV19	TGTGCCAGTACCCCGACAGGGCCGGGCCAGCCCCAGCATTTT	CASTPTGPGQPQHF
NA	NA	TRBJ2-2	TRBV15	TGTGCCACCAGCAAGATAGGAGTTAACACCGGGGAGCTGTTTTTT	CATSKIGVNTGELFF
NA	NA	TRBJ1-4	TRBV6-5	TGTGCCAGCACCCGCGGAGGCGCAACTAATGAAAAACTGTTTTTT	CASTRGGATNEKLFF
TRBD1	NA	TRBJ1-5	TRBV10-1	TGCGCCAGCAGTGAGTCGATGGGACAGCCAAACTATAGCAATCAGCCCCAGCATTTT	CASSESMGQPNYSNQPQHF
NA	NA	TRBJ2-1	TRBV11-3	TGTGCCAGCAGCTCTCCACCCTCCGGGGAGCAGTTCTTC	CASSSPPSGEQFF
NA	few	TRBJ1-1	TRBV6-4	TGTGCCAGCAGTGAGTCGGGGGACAACACTGAAGCTTTCTTT	CASSESGDNTEAFF
NA	NA	TRBJ2-7	TRBV9	TGTGCCAGCAGCGTAGGGGGGGACGGAATCTCCTACGAGCAGTACTTC	CASSVGGDGISYEQYF
NA	NA	TRBJ1-4	TRBV18	TGTGCCAGCTCACCAGAGGAGGGCTCCAAACTGTTTTTT	CASSPEEGSKLFF
TRBD1	NA	TRBJ2-7	TRBV6-5	TGTGCCAGCAGTTACTCTGCAGGGGGCTACGAGCAGTACTTC	CASSYSAGGYEQYF
TRBD2	NA	TRBJ2-7	TRBV7-6	TGTGCCAGCAGCTTAGGTGCAAGCGGGACCACCTACGAGCAGTACTTC	CASSLGASGTTYEQYF
NA	NA	TRBJ2-5	TRBV5-1	TGCGCCAGCAGCTTGTACAGCCAAGAGACCCAGTACTTC	CASSLYSQETQYF
TRBD1	NA	TRBJ1-1	TRBV6-1	TGTGCCTCACAGGGGGGGTTTTTACCCGAAGCTTTCTTT	CASQGGFLPEAFF
NA	NA	TRBJ1-5	TRBV4-1	TGCGCCAGCAGCCCCGTCCTAAATAGCAATCAGCCCCAGCATTTT	CASSPVLNSNQPQHF
NA	NA	TRBJ1-1	TRBV7-8	TGTGCCAGCAGCAGGCGGGGGAACACTGAAGCTTTCTTT	CASSRRGNTEAFF
TRBD1	NA	TRBJ1-6	TRBV19	TGTGCCAGTAGTACCGAGACAGGGGTTTTTTCACCCCTCCACTTT	CASSTETGVFSPLHF
NA	NA	TRBJ2-2	TRBV5-6	TGTGCCAGCAGCTTGGCTGTCACCGGGGAGCTGTTTTTT	CASSLAVTGELFF
TRBD2	NA	TRBJ2-2	TRBV6-1	TGTGCCAGCAGTGGGACTAGCGGGATCTTCTACACCGGGGAGCTGTTTTTT	CASSGTSGIFYTGELFF
TRBD1	NA	TRBJ1-2	TRBV7-2	TGTGCCAGCAGCTGGGGGACAGGGAGTAACTATGGCTACACCTTC	CASSWGTGSNYGYTF
TRBD1	NA	TRBJ1-6	TRBV6-5	TGTGCCAGCAGCTCTAACCGGGACAGGGGTTCACCCCTCCACTTT	CASSSNRDRGSPLHF
NA	NA	TRBJ2-1	TRBV10-3	TGTGCCATCAGTGAGTCGCGGGGCTATTACAATGAGCAGTTCTTC	CAISESRGYYNEQFF
NA	NA	TRBJ2-4	TRBV2	TGTGCCAGCGGGAGAGCCAAAAACATTCAGTACTTC	CASGRAKNIQYF
NA	few	TRBJ1-1	TRBV6-1	TGTGCCAGCAGTGCGCGGGGGCGTACTGAAGCTTTCTTT	CASSARGRTEAFF
TRBD1	NA	TRBJ1-2	TRBV2	TGTGCCAGCAGTTTAACGCGACCGGGACAGGCCTCTTCGAGCGGTGGCTACACCTTC	CASSLTRPGQASSSGGYTF